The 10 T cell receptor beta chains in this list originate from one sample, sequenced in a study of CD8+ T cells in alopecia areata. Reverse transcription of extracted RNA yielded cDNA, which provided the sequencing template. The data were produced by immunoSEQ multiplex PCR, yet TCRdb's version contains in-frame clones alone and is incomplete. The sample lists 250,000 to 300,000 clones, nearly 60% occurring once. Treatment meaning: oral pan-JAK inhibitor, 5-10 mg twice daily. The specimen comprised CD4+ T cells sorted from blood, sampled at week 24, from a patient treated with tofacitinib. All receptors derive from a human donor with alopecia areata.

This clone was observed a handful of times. CDR3 residues: CASSLDQGSHEQYF. DNA for the CDR3: TGTGCCAGCAGCTTAGACCAGGGTTCCCACGAGCAGTACTTC. The genes are TRBV11-2 and TRBJ2-7, with D tentatively TRBD1 (5 bases). CDR1 SGHAT and CDR2 FQNNGV come from the germline V gene. The CDR3 is 14 amino acids. The V end lost 0 bases, the J end lost 5 bases, and 11 bases lay between the germline ends.

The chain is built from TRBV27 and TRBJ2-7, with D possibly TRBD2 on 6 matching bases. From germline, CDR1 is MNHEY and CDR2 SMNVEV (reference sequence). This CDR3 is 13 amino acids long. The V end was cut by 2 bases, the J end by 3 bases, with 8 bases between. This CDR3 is CASSLRENYEQYF. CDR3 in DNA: TGTGCCAGCAGTTTACGGGAGAACTACGAGCAGTACTTC.

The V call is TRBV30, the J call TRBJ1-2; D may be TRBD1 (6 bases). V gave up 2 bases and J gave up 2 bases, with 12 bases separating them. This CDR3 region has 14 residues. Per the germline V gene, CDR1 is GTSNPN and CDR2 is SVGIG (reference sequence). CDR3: CAWSPAGDNYGYTF. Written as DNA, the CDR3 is TGTGCCTGGAGTCCGGCAGGGGACAACTATGGCTACACCTTC.

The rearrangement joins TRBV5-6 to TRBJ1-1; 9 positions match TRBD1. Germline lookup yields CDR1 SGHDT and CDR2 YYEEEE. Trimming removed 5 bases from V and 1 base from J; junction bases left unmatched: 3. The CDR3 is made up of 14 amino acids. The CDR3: CASRQTGGNTEAFF. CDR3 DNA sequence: TGTGCCAGCAGACAGACAGGGGGGAACACTGAAGCTTTCTTT.

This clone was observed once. The CDR3 coding sequence is TGTGCCAGCAGCCAAGAGCGCTCGGACAGGTTAAGGGGACTCTCCTACGAGCAGTACTTC. Residues: CASSQERSDRLRGLSYEQYF. J is TRBJ2-7 and V is TRBV4-2; D is perhaps TRBD1 (7 bases). The CDR3 has 20 residues. The germline V and J ends were trimmed by 0 bases and 0 bases, with 24 bases remaining between them. CDR1 and CDR2 from the germline V gene are LGHNA and YNFKEQ.

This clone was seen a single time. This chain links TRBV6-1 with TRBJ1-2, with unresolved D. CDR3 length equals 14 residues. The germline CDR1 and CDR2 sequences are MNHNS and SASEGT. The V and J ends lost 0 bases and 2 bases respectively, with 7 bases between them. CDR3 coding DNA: TGTGCCAGCAGTGAAGCGCCCCAGAACTATGGCTACACCTTC. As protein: CASSEAPQNYGYTF.

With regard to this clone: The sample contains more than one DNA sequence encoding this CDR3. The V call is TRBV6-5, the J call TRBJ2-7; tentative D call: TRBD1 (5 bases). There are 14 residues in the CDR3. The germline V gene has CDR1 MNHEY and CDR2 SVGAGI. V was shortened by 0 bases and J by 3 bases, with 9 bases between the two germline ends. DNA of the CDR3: TGTGCCAGCAGTTACTCGGGGCAGGGCTACGAGCAGTACTTC. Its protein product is CASSYSGQGYEQYF.

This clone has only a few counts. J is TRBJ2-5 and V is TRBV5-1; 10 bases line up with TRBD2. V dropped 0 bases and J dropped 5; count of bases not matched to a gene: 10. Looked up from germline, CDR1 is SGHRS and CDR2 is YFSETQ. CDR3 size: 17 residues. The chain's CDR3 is CASSLEIAGGRLETQYF. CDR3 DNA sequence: TGCGCCAGCAGCTTGGAAATAGCGGGGGGCCGCCTGGAGACCCAGTACTTC.

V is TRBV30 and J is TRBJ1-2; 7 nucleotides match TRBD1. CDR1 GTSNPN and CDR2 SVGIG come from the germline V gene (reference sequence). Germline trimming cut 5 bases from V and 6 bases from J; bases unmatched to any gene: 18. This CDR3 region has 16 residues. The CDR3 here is CAWRPYRLGGADGYTF. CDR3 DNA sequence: TGTGCCTGGCGACCTTACCGTCTAGGGGGCGCGGATGGCTACACCTTC.

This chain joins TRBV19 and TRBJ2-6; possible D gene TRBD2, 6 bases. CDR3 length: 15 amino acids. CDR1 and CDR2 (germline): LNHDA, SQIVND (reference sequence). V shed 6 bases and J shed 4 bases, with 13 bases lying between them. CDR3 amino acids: CASRGRGSGANVLTF. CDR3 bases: TGTGCCAGTAGAGGGCGGGGCTCCGGGGCCAACGTCCTGACTTTC. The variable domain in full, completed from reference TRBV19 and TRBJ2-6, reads DGGITQSPKYLFRKEGQNVTLSCEQNLNHDAMYWYRQDPGQGLRLIYYSQIVNDFQKGDIAEGYSVSREKKESFPLTVTSAQKNPTAFYLCASRGRGSGANVLTFGAGSRLTVL.